This T cell receptor beta chain is from a study of cytomegalovirus exposure and HLA in healthy donors. About this clone: What it recognizes is unknown.

Study-wide results and caveats: Many donors carried some public TCRs, although rarity characterized most TCR sequences. Solely CMV serostatus was available to characterize immune exposure. A later analysis reportedly found fewer N-insertions in an Asian-associated ancestry cluster than the approximately 700-donor mean.

Both 60 Vbeta primers and 13 Jbeta primers went into the PCR. Assay used: immunoSEQ multiplex PCR; TCRdb lists only in-frame clones, some missing. Of fewer than 150,000 clones in the sample, roughly 80% are singletons; the top ten hold approximately 30%. Germline CDR1 and CDR2: SGHRS and YFSETQ. This CDR3 comprises 16 residues. V lost 0 bases and J lost 4, with 13 bases in between. The source of this sequence is a man aged 60 to 69 in good health and CMV-seropositive. The chain employs TRBV5-1 and TRBJ1-4; perhaps TRBD1 as D (6 bases). Sequenced sample: PBMCs. CDR3 protein: CASSLGDRFNNEKLFF. The CDR3 coding sequence is TGCGCCAGCAGCTTGGGCGACAGGTTCAATAATGAAAAACTGTTTTTT.